A selection of T cell receptor beta chains follows, all from one sample in a study of cytomegalovirus exposure and HLA in healthy donors. Sequenced by immunoSEQ multiplex PCR; TCRdb stores in-frame clones only, minus some. In all, the sample yields 80,000 to 95,000 clones. The sample comprised PBMCs. Receptor source: a woman in her 30s in good health and CMV-seronegative. Each CDR3 is given with its conserved first and last residue. A D gene is named only where the DNA matches it firmly.

J	V	D	CDR3	DNA
TRBJ1-1	TRBV5-6	.	CASSLRGRNTEAFF	TGTGCCAGCAGCCTGCGCGGGAGGAACACTGAAGCTTTCTTT
TRBJ2-3	TRBV7-9	TRBD1	CASSLDRGTDTQYF	TGTGCCAGCAGCCTGGACAGGGGAACAGATACGCAGTATTTT
TRBJ2-2	TRBV7-9	.	CASCEGEAGELFF	TGTGCCAGCTGTGAAGGGGAGGCCGGGGAGCTGTTTTTT
TRBJ2-2	TRBV5-1	TRBD2	CASSLRASGRTGELFF	TGCGCCAGCAGCTTGAGGGCTAGCGGGAGGACCGGGGAGCTGTTTTTT
TRBJ1-2	TRBV19	.	CASSTRFGGYTF	TGTGCCAGTAGTACCCGGTTCGGTGGCTACACCTTC
TRBJ2-2	TRBV19	TRBD2	CAVRLGLNTGELFF	TGTGCCGTTCGCCTGGGACTAAACACCGGGGAGCTGTTTTTT
TRBJ2-7	TRBV6-1	TRBD2	CASSEVEGLAGVSYEQYF	TGTGCCAGCAGTGAAGTGGAGGGACTAGCGGGGGTTTCCTACGAGCAGTACTTC
TRBJ1-5	TRBV6-1	.	CASRGDYRTNQPQHF	TGTGCCAGCAGGGGGGACTACCGGACCAATCAGCCCCAGCATTTT
TRBJ1-2	TRBV7-8	.	CASSRDTDYGYTF	TGTGCCAGCAGCCGGGACACGGACTATGGCTACACCTTC
TRBJ1-3	TRBV9	.	CASSVGRGTSGNTIYF	TGTGCCAGCAGCGTAGGGCGGGGTACCTCTGGAAACACCATATATTTT
TRBJ1-2	TRBV9	.	CASSVDVTNYGYTF	TGTGCCAGCAGCGTAGATGTCACTAACTATGGCTACACCTTC
TRBJ1-1	TRBV29-1	.	CSVESRYFEAFF	TGCAGCGTTGAAAGCAGGTACTTTGAAGCTTTCTTT
TRBJ1-4	TRBV19	TRBD1	CASSRQGNEKLFF	TGTGCCAGTAGTAGACAGGGGAATGAAAAACTGTTTTTT
TRBJ2-1	TRBV10-3	TRBD2	CAISPTSGISYNEQFF	TGTGCCATCAGCCCGACTAGCGGGATCTCCTACAATGAGCAGTTCTTC
TRBJ1-6	TRBV4-1	.	CASSQVPTGTTLNSPLHF	TGCGCCAGCAGCCAGGTTCCGACCGGGACAACCCTTAATTCACCCCTCCACTTT
TRBJ2-2	TRBV29-1	TRBD2	CSVGLYGGSTGELFF	TGCAGCGTTGGTCTTTATGGCGGGAGCACCGGGGAGCTGTTTTTT
TRBJ2-7	TRBV6-6	.	CASSPTRPYEQYF	TGTGCCAGCAGTCCGACAAGACCCTACGAGCAGTACTTC
TRBJ1-1	TRBV6-6	.	CASTGNTEAFF	TGTGCCAGCACGGGGAACACTGAAGCTTTCTTT
TRBJ1-1	TRBV11-2	.	CASSFLPGQDTEAFF	TGTGCCAGCAGCTTTTTACCGGGACAAGACACTGAAGCTTTCTTT
TRBJ2-7	TRBV30	.	CAWKRGFSSYEQYF	TGTGCCTGGAAGCGAGGGTTTTCCTCCTACGAGCAGTACTTC
TRBJ1-1	TRBV6-5	TRBD1	CASSKDRGLNTEAFF	TGTGCCAGCAGTAAGGACAGGGGGCTGAACACTGAAGCTTTCTTT
TRBJ1-3	TRBV30	.	CAWSVPGFGNTIYF	TGTGCCTGGAGTGTACCAGGGTTTGGAAACACCATATATTTT
TRBJ2-3	TRBV6-6	TRBD2	CASSYSLQRGGDTQYF	TGTGCCAGCAGTTACTCCCTCCAGCGGGGGGGAGATACGCAGTATTTT
TRBJ2-3	TRBV5-1	TRBD1	CASSHRQGADTQYF	TGCGCCAGCAGCCACAGACAGGGTGCAGATACGCAGTATTTT
TRBJ1-1	TRBV15	.	CATSRARENTEAFF	TGTGCCACCAGCAGAGCTCGGGAGAACACTGAAGCTTTCTTT
TRBJ2-2	TRBV7-8	TRBD1	CASSLRAGGTGELFF	TGTGCCAGCAGCTTAAGGGCAGGGGGCACCGGGGAGCTGTTTTTT
TRBJ2-7	TRBV6-1	TRBD1	CASSEAPGQSYEQYF	TGTGCCAGCAGTGAAGCCCCGGGACAGTCCTACGAGCAGTACTTC
TRBJ2-7	TRBV6-6	TRBD2	CASSYQVAGGNYEQYF	TGTGCCAGCAGTTATCAAGTAGCGGGGGGGAACTACGAGCAGTACTTC
TRBJ2-5	TRBV30	.	CAWSPGMEETQYF	TGTGCCTGGAGTCCAGGGATGGAAGAGACCCAGTACTTC
TRBJ2-5	TRBV5-1	TRBD2	CASSLALAGVETQYF	TGCGCCAGCAGCTTGGCCCTAGCGGGGGTGGAGACCCAGTACTTC
TRBJ2-3	TRBV6-6	TRBD2	CASSYGLAGGPDKQYF	TGTGCCAGCAGTTACGGACTAGCGGGGGGGCCCGATAAGCAGTATTTT
TRBJ2-1	TRBV9	TRBD1	CASSVWDRDDNEQFF	TGTGCCAGCAGCGTCTGGGACAGGGACGACAATGAGCAGTTCTTC
TRBJ2-7	TRBV25-1	.	CASSGGRSAYEQYF	TGTGCCAGCAGTGGCGGTCGAAGCGCCTACGAGCAGTACTTC
TRBJ1-1	TRBV5-7	.	CASPPGGVNTEAFF	TGTGCCAGCCCCCCGGGGGGCGTGAACACTGAAGCTTTCTTT
TRBJ2-7	TRBV5-6	.	CASRLLDREGEQYF	TGTGCCAGCAGACTGTTGGACAGGGAGGGCGAGCAGTACTTC